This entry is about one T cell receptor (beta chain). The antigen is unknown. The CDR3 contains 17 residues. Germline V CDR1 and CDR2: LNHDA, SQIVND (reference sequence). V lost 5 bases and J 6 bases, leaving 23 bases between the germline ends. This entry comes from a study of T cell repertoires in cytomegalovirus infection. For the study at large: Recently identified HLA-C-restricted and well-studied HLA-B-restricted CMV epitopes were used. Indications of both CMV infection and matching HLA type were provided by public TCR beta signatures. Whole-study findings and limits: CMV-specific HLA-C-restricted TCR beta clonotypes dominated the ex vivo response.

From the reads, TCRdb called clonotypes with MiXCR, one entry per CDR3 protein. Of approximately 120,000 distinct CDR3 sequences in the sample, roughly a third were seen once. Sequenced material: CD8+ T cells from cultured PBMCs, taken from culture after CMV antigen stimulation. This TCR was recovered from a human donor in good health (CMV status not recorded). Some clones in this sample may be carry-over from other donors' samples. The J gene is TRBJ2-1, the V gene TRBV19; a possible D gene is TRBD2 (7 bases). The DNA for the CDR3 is TGTGCCAGTAGTCTCTGGTCCGGTGGGGGGGGCTTCAATGAGCAGTTCTTC. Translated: CASSLWSGGGGFNEQFF.